Sequencing of this T cell receptor (beta chain) was carried out in a study of blood T cell repertoires in COVID-19. This CDR3 region has 15 residues. Germline V gives CDR1 SGHRS, CDR2 YFSETQ. Unmatched junction bases numbered 3, after V lost 3 bases and J lost 1 base. Clones were sequenced by immunoSEQ multiplex PCR, and TCRdb holds only the in-frame ones, with some missing. The repertoire includes about 120,000 clones, roughly nine tenths of them detected once, and under 35% sits in the top ten. The genes are TRBV5-1 and TRBJ1-5, with 8 bases matching TRBD1. Sequenced: peripheral blood. The sequence was collected from an older man with active or convalescent COVID-19. Written as DNA, the CDR3 is TGCGCCAGCAGCTACGGACAGGGAAGCAATCAGCCCCAGCATTTT. It yields the protein CASSYGQGSNQPQHF.